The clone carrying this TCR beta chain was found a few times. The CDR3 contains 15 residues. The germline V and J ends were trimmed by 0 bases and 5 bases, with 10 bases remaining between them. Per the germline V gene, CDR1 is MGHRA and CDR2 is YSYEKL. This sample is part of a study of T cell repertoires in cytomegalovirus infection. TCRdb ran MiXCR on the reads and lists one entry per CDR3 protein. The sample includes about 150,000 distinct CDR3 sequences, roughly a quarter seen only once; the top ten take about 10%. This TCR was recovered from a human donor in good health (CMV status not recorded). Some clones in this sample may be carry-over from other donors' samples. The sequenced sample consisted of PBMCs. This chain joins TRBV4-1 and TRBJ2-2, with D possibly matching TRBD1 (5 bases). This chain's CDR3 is CASSQDRVGTGELFF. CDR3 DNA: TGCGCCAGCAGCCAAGACAGGGTCGGGACCGGGGAGCTGTTTTTT.